This TCR beta chain was profiled in a study of identifying expanded T cells in peripheral blood. Broader study findings: Technical replicates showed roughly 1.2 changed clones; roughly two weeks 15 to 20; four weeks 19. Variance in clone template counts between roughly two-week samples significantly increased with total template count across all healthy donors.

Germline V gene lookup returns CDR1 WNHNN and CDR2 SYGVQD (reference sequence). This CDR3 has 14 residues. Germline trimming cut 3 bases from V and 7 bases from J; bases unmatched to any gene: 6. Profiling relied on immunoSEQ multiplex PCR, and the TCRdb table lists in-frame clones only, not all of them. The sample consists of 50,000 to 75,000 clones, around four fifths of them appearing once. This clone showed up just once. Its antigen is not known. During the collection period, no donor immune events like infections were recorded. The source is a person aged 18 to 75 in good health. The sample taken for sequencing was blood. The chain links TRBV10-1 to TRBJ2-1, with 7 bases fitting TRBD1. The CDR3 bases are TGCGCCAGCAGTGACAGGGGGAAAGGGAATGAGCAGTTCTTC. It is translated as CASSDRGKGNEQFF.